This passage covers 17 T cell receptor beta chains from one sample sequenced in a study of T cells expressing NK-cell markers. For each CDR3 protein, TCRdb gives one entry from its re-call of the 5' RACE reads, without DNA. The ten most abundant clones cover roughly 10% of a sample with about 410,000 distinct CDR3 sequences. Sequenced: blood T cells: a sorted CD56 or NKG2C T cell subset, CD4+ or CD8+ T cells, or bulk PBMC T cells (not recorded which). Receptors were obtained from a woman aged 50 to 60 in good health.

The chain combines TRBV5-1 with TRBJ2-1; TCRdb indicates TRBD1, and absent DNA this call remains unverified. Germline CDR1 reads SGHRS; CDR2 reads YFSETQ. CDR3 length: 17 amino acids. CDR3 sequence: CASSVGGQGVPYNEQFF. Full variable domain (rest looked up from reference TRBV5-1 and TRBJ2-1): KAGVTQTPRYLIKTRGQQVTLSCSPISGHRSVSWYQQTPGQGLQFLFEYFSETQRNKGNFPGRFSGRQFSNSRSEMNVSTLELGDSALYLCASSVGGQGVPYNEQFFGPGTRLTVL.

This chain's CDR3 is CASSRESFYGYTF. The V call is TRBV3-1, the J call TRBJ1-2. The CDR3 covers 13 residues. Germline loops: CDR1 LGHDT, CDR2 YNNKEL (reference sequence). The whole variable domain, filled in from reference TRBV3-1 and TRBJ1-2, reads DTAVSQTPKYLVTQMGNDKSIKCEQNLGHDTMYWYKQDSKKFLKIMFSYNNKELIINETVPNRFSPKSPDKAHLNLHINSLELGDSAVYFCASSRESFYGYTFGSGTRLTVV.

The rearrangement uses TRBV30 and TRBJ2-2. CDR3 size: 14 residues. Per germline, CDR1 GTSNPN and CDR2 SVGIG (reference sequence). The CDR3: CAWSVGANPGELFF.

CDR3 sequence reads: CASSQDLGNIPGELFF. The gene calls are TRBV4-2 and TRBJ2-2. This CDR3 has 16 residues. In germline, CDR1 is LGHNA, CDR2 YNFKEQ.

This chain uses TRBV20-1 with TRBJ2-1; TCRdb returns TRBD2, unconfirmable since there is no DNA. Germline V gives CDR1 DFQATT, CDR2 SNEGSKA (reference sequence). This CDR3 is built from 14 residues. CDR3 in amino acids: CSASDSGRWDEQFF.

The chain has TRBV7-6 and TRBJ2-3; TCRdb outputs TRBD1, but without DNA this stays unchecked. There are 15 residues in the CDR3. Germline assignment: CDR1 SGHVS and CDR2 FNYEAQ. The CDR3 reads CASSLAMGDTDTQYF.

J is TRBJ2-1 and V is TRBV6-2 or TRBV6-3; as DNA is missing, the TRBD1 call by TCRdb cannot be tested. The CDR3 length is 13 residues. Germline V lookup: CDR1 MNHEY, CDR2 SVGEGT. The CDR3: CASTVRDYNEQFF.

V gene TRBV12-3 or TRBV12-4 combines with J gene TRBJ2-1; TCRdb names TRBD2, which stays unverified in the absence of DNA. There are 13 residues in the CDR3. The CDR3 spells CASSPGTSKGQFF.

This chain joins TRBV4-1 and TRBJ2-2; TCRdb proposes TRBD1, but this gene call is untestable without DNA. Per germline, CDR1 MGHRA and CDR2 YSYEKL. The CDR3 runs 15 residues. The CDR3 here is CASSQDGTSTGELFF.

The chain is built from TRBV20-1 and TRBJ2-2; the TRBD2 assignment by TCRdb is unverifiable without DNA. The CDR3 sequence is 16 residues long. The germline V gene encodes CDR1 DFQATT and CDR2 SNEGSKA (reference sequence). The CDR3 reads CSARPSSGRAAGELFF.

The V call is TRBV29-1, the J call TRBJ2-6; TCRdb reports TRBD1, a call that lacks DNA to check it against. The CDR3 consists of 17 residues. Per the germline V gene, CDR1 is SQVTM and CDR2 is ANQGSEA. The CDR3 sequence: CSAVVTGWQSGANVLTF.

The CDR3 region is CASSLVAGENIQYF. J is TRBJ2-4 and V is TRBV11-2; as DNA is missing, the TRBD1 call by TCRdb cannot be tested. The CDR3 has 14 amino acids. Germline V gives CDR1 SGHAT, CDR2 FQNNGV.

This chain uses TRBV28 with TRBJ2-6. CDR1 is MDHEN, CDR2 SYDVKM, per germline. The CDR3 is 17 residues long. CDR3 sequence reads: CASSLLLTGSGANVLTF.

V gene TRBV7-9 combines with J gene TRBJ2-4; TCRdb's D call, TRBD2, is unchecked because there is no DNA. Germline CDR1 SEHNR, CDR2 FQNEAQ (reference sequence). The CDR3 contains 19 residues. CDR3 residues: CASSFVRLGALGAKNIQYF.

The genes are TRBV29-1 and TRBJ2-2; there is no DNA to check the TCRdb D call of TRBD1. This CDR3 region has 14 residues. From germline, CDR1 is SQVTM and CDR2 ANQGSEA. CDR3 region: CSVEVRGGGGELFF.

The rearrangement uses TRBV2 and TRBJ2-1; as DNA is missing, the TRBD2 call by TCRdb cannot be tested. Germline V lookup: CDR1 SNHLY, CDR2 FYNNEI. The CDR3 contains 19 residues. CDR3 protein: CASSEPGGLGLVQSNEQFF.

The V call is TRBV25-1, the J call TRBJ2-2; the D call from TCRdb, TRBD2, cannot be confirmed without DNA. Germline values: CDR1 MGHDK, CDR2 SYGVNS. The CDR3 extends over 14 amino acids. CDR3 residues: CASSATGLGGELFF.